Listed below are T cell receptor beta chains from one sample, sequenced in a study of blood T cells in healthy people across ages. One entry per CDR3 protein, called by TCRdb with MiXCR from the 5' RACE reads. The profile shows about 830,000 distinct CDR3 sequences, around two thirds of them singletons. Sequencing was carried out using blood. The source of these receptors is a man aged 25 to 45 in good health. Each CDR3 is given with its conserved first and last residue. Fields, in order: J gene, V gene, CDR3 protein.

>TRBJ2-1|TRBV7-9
CASSSQALGPYNEQFF
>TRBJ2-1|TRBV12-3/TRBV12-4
CASSGTSGGGEQFF
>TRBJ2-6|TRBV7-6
CASSVNRAGANVLTF
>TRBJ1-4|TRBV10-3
CAISRQGPTNEKLFF
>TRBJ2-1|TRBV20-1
CSARDLEAGGLSDEQFF
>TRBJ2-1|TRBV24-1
CATSDLQAGANEQFF
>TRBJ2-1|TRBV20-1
CSARASGVFEQFF
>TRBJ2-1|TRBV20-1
CSATIPEQVEQFF
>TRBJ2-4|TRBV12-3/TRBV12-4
CASSFHRGAKNIQYF
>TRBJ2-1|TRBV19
CASSIFSQPLSYNEQFF
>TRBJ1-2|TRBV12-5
CASGFLAGGKNGYTF
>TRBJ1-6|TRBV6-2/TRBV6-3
CATRDGAYNSPLHF
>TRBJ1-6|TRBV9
CAGSVGEGQYNSPLHF
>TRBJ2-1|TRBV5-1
CASSSGTRPYNEQFF
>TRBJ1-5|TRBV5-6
CASSFYRRYNQPQHF
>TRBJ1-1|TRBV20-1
CSANTGQALRAFF
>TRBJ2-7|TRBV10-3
CATQRGASYEQYF
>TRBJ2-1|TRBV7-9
CASTLYGGRGFNEQFF
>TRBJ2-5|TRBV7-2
CASSLADGPEIRETQYF
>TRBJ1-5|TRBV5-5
CASTSIPGDRNQPQHF
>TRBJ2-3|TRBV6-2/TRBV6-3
CASSYMGDTQYF
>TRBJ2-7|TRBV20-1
CSASNRDRVYEQYF
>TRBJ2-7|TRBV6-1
CASSPTVIHEQYF
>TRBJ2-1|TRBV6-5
CASSRIENEQFF
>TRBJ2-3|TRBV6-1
CASSGAIGGSTDTQYF